A single sample is the source of the 22 T cell receptor beta chains below, sequenced in a study of T cell changes during pregnancy in multiple sclerosis. Data came from immunoSEQ multiplex PCR; TCRdb stores just in-frame clones and leaves some out. In the table there are about 59,000 clones, around nine tenths of which are singletons. The sequencing input was peripheral blood from another person, used as feeder cells. The source is a human donor whose cells served as feeder cells for cultures in a pregnancy study.

The chain combines TRBV29-1 with TRBJ1-4, with 9 bases matching TRBD1. The V and J ends lost 4 bases and 8 bases, in that order; junction bases with no gene match: 5. CDR1 is SQVTM, CDR2 ANQGSEA, per germline. The CDR3 totals 13 residues. CDR3: CSVGQGGEEKLFF. DNA of the CDR3: TGCAGCGTTGGACAGGGGGGTGAGGAAAAACTGTTTTTT.

The chain couples TRBV7-9 to TRBJ1-1; D is undetermined. Germline-derived CDR1 and CDR2 are SEHNR and FQNEAQ (reference sequence). V lost 1 base and J 3 bases, leaving 6 bases between the germline ends. This CDR3 comprises 13 residues. CDR3 nucleotides: TGTGCCAGCAGCTTAGACGGCTACACTGAAGCTTTCTTT. It yields the protein CASSLDGYTEAFF. Complete variable domain (other parts from reference TRBV7-9 and TRBJ1-1): DTGVSQNPRHKITKRGQNVTFRCDPISEHNRLYWYRQTLGQGPEFLTYFQNEAQLEKSRLLSDRFSAERPKGSFSTLEIQRTEQGDSAMYLCASSLDGYTEAFFGQGTRLTVV.

This rearrangement joins TRBV18 to TRBJ1-2; no firm D call. Deletions cut 3 bases from V and 5 bases from J, with 13 bases between. From germline, CDR1 is KGHSH and CDR2 LQKENI. The CDR3 length is 14 residues. CDR3 loop: CASSPGGLGYGYTF. The CDR3 DNA reads as TGTGCCAGCTCACCCGGAGGGTTGGGTTATGGCTACACCTTC.

This clone was found a few times. CDR3 sequence reads: CASSRGQRNQPQHF. CDR3 DNA: TGTGCCAGTAGCCGGGGACAGCGCAATCAGCCCCAGCATTTT. The chain joins TRBV19 to TRBJ1-5, with TRBD1 matching over 7 bases. The CDR3 runs to 14 residues. The junction had 4 bases not matched to a gene; V was cut back by 6 bases and J by 2 bases. Per the germline V gene, CDR1 is LNHDA and CDR2 is SQIVND (reference sequence).

J is TRBJ1-5 and V is TRBV19, with 8 nucleotides matching TRBD1. Germline V gene sequence: CDR1 LNHDA, CDR2 SQIVND (reference sequence). With V trimmed by 5 bases and J by 5 bases, 5 bases remained unmatched. CDR3 length: 14 amino acids. The CDR3 sequence: CASSPRQGYQPQHF. CDR3 DNA sequence: TGTGCCAGTAGTCCACGACAGGGGTATCAGCCCCAGCATTTT.

The rearrangement uses TRBV19 and TRBJ2-7; D uncertain. The CDR3 runs 13 residues. Germline values: CDR1 LNHDA, CDR2 SQIVND (reference sequence). V lost 6 bases and J lost 2, with 11 bases in between. Here the CDR3 reads CASRQSSTYEQYF. In DNA, the CDR3 is TGTGCCAGTAGACAGAGTTCAACCTACGAGCAGTACTTC.

This clone came up once. The J gene is TRBJ2-5, the V gene TRBV4-3, with TRBD2 matching 7 bases. Germline CDR1 reads LGHNA; CDR2 reads YSLEER. The CDR3 contains 16 residues. After removal of 0 bases from V and 4 bases from J, the junction contained 8 bases not matched to a gene. The CDR3 is CASSQDPRGSAETQYF. The CDR3, as DNA: TGCGCCAGCAGCCAAGATCCTCGCGGGAGTGCAGAGACCCAGTACTTC.

The chain combines TRBV19 with TRBJ1-5; 8 bases are a match to TRBD1. Per the germline V gene, CDR1 is LNHDA and CDR2 is SQIVND (reference sequence). After removal of 0 bases from V and 2 bases from J, the junction contained 6 bases not matched to a gene. This CDR3 is built from 17 residues. The CDR3 here is CASSIENRGLGNQPQHF. DNA for the CDR3: TGTGCCAGTAGTATAGAAAACAGGGGGTTGGGCAATCAGCCCCAGCATTTT. The variable domain in full, with the rest retrieved from reference TRBV19 and TRBJ1-5, is DGGITQSPKYLFRKEGQNVTLSCEQNLNHDAMYWYRQDPGQGLRLIYYSQIVNDFQKGDIAEGYSVSREKKESFPLTVTSAQKNPTAFYLCASSIENRGLGNQPQHFGDGTRLSIL.

V is TRBV19 and J is TRBJ1-4; 9 bases are shared with TRBD1. Germline CDR1 and CDR2: LNHDA and SQIVND (reference sequence). This CDR3 has 14 residues. J was trimmed by 8 bases and V by 4 bases; bases with no gene match: 5. CDR3 coding DNA: TGTGCCAGTAGTACCACAGGGGGCCGGGAAAAACTGTTTTTT. Protein product: CASSTTGGREKLFF.

The CDR3 coding sequence is TGTGCCAGCAGCGTACATCAAGCGGGAGGGCCCCACGAGCAGTACTTC. This encodes CASSVHQAGGPHEQYF. V and J are TRBV9 and TRBJ2-7; TRBD2 matches at 10 bases. From germline, CDR1 is SGDLS and CDR2 YYNGEE. The CDR3 is 16 amino acids. V shed 1 base and J 5 bases; nucleotides not matched to a gene: 9.

The gene calls are TRBV6-5 and TRBJ2-1; D may be TRBD1 (6 bases). V was cut by 6 bases and J by 9 bases, with 18 bases left in between. Germline loops: CDR1 MNHEY, CDR2 SVGAGI. The CDR3 is 14 residues long. CDR3 sequence: CASSPVWGPVEQFF. CDR3 DNA sequence: TGTGCCAGCAGCCCCGTTTGGGGGCCAGTTGAGCAGTTCTTC.

This sequence joins TRBV5-1 and TRBJ2-1; the D gene could be TRBD1 or TRBD2 (5 bases each). Germline V gene sequence: CDR1 SGHRS, CDR2 YFSETQ. The length of the CDR3 is 14 residues. The V and J ends lost 4 bases and 8 bases respectively, with 16 bases between them. CDR3 bases: TGCGCCAGCAGCATGGGACCCGCGAACGATGAGCAGTTCTTC. Translating it yields CASSMGPANDEQFF.

The chain combines TRBV7-9 with TRBJ2-1; D unresolved. The CDR3 runs to 12 residues. CDR1 and CDR2 from the germline V gene are SEHNR and FQNEAQ (reference sequence). Trimming shortened V by 2 bases and J by 8 bases, and 7 bases separated the two germline ends. This CDR3 reads CASSLPMDEQFF. CDR3 sequence (DNA): TGTGCCAGCAGCTTACCCATGGATGAGCAGTTCTTC.

This chain links TRBV30 with TRBJ2-7; D is perhaps TRBD1 (6 bases). CDR3 length: 14 amino acids. The V gene lost 3 bases and the J gene lost 0 bases, with 12 bases spanning the gap. CDR1 and CDR2 (germline): GTSNPN, SVGIG (reference sequence). CDR3 in DNA: TGTGCCTGGAGATGGGGGCTCAGCTCCTACGAGCAGTACTTC. It specifies CAWRWGLSSYEQYF.

The chain uses TRBV30 and TRBJ1-6, with D maybe TRBD1 (5 bases). Germline CDR1 and CDR2: GTSNPN and SVGIG (reference sequence). The CDR3 covers 13 residues. Trimming took off 4 bases at V and 7 bases at J, with 11 bases between the two ends. In nucleotides, the CDR3 is TGTGCCTGGACCACAGGCGGGAATTCACCCCTCCACTTT. This translates into CAWTTGGNSPLHF.

This rearrangement joins TRBV13 to TRBJ2-7; 11 bases align to TRBD2. The germline V gene encodes CDR1 PRHDT and CDR2 FYEKMQ (reference sequence). The ends lost 5 bases at V and 5 bases at J; junction bases unmatched: 8. This CDR3 region has 15 residues. The chain's CDR3 is CASSELAGEGNEQYF. In DNA form, the CDR3 reads TGTGCCAGCAGCGAACTAGCGGGAGAAGGCAACGAGCAGTACTTC.

CDR3: CASSFSRGPAGTYEQYF. For the CDR3, the DNA is TGTGCCAGCAGCTTCTCCCGAGGCCCAGCAGGAACCTACGAGCAGTACTTC. V and J are TRBV5-5 and TRBJ2-7; the D is unclear. The V gene lost 2 bases and the J gene lost 2 bases, with 20 bases spanning the gap. Germline loops: CDR1 SGHKS, CDR2 YYEKEE (reference sequence). There are 17 residues in the CDR3. Filled out from reference TRBV5-5 and TRBJ2-7, the complete variable domain reads DAGVTQSPTHLIKTRGQQVTLRCSPISGHKSVSWYQQVLGQGPQFIFQYYEKEERGRGNFPDRFSARQFPNYSSELNVNALLLGDSALYLCASSFSRGPAGTYEQYFGPGTRLTVT.

The rearrangement uses TRBV7-2 and TRBJ1-2; D remains ambiguous. This CDR3 is 13 amino acids long. V lost 0 bases, J lost 7 bases, and 9 bases lay in between. Germline CDR1 and CDR2: SGHTA and FQGNSA. The CDR3 coding sequence is TGTGCCAGCAGCTTAGCCCTCCCCTCTGGCTACACCTTC. This sequence encodes CASSLALPSGYTF.

The chain recombines TRBV2 with TRBJ2-5, with TRBD2 matching 10 bases. Looked up from germline, CDR1 is SNHLY and CDR2 is FYNNEI. CDR3 size: 15 residues. V lost 6 bases to trimming and J lost 2 bases; unmatched junction nucleotides: 6. For the CDR3, the DNA is TGTGCCAGCAGAGCTTGGACTAGCGGACAAGAGACCCAGTACTTC. Protein sequence: CASRAWTSGQETQYF.

This chain connects TRBV6-6 to TRBJ2-1, with D perhaps matching TRBD2 (7 bases). From germline, CDR1 is MNHNY and CDR2 SVGAGI (reference sequence). With 2 bases removed from V and 2 bases from J, the gap between germline ends came to 10 bases. The CDR3 length is 15 residues. The CDR3 nucleotides are TGTGCCAGCAGTTACGGGGGGGCTGCCTACAATGAGCAGTTCTTC. Translated: CASSYGGAAYNEQFF.

V usage is TRBV19 and J usage is TRBJ1-5, with a possible D match to TRBD1 (5 bases). The CDR3 covers 15 residues. In germline, CDR1 is LNHDA, CDR2 SQIVND (reference sequence). The V and J ends lost 5 bases and 2 bases respectively, with 13 bases between them. CDR3 sequence (DNA): TGTGCCAGTAGTGGGGGGGACGGCCGCAATCAGCCCCAGCATTTT. Translated: CASSGGDGRNQPQHF.

This rearrangement joins TRBV18 to TRBJ2-5; 7 nucleotides line up with TRBD1. This CDR3 is built from 15 residues. V trimming: 6 bases; J trimming: 3 bases; junction bases outside the gene matches: 10. Germline assignment: CDR1 KGHSH and CDR2 LQKENI. CDR3 in DNA: TGTGCCAGCTCGCTCATCCGGGACAGTAAAGAGACCCAGTACTTC. Translation gives CASSLIRDSKETQYF. Based on the CDR3 plus reference TRBV18 and TRBJ2-5, the full variable domain is NAGVMQNPRHLVRRRGQEARLRCSPMKGHSHVYWYRQLPEEGLKFMVYLQKENIIDESGMPKERFSAEFPKEGPSILRIQQVVRGDSAAYFCASSLIRDSKETQYFGPGTRLLVL.